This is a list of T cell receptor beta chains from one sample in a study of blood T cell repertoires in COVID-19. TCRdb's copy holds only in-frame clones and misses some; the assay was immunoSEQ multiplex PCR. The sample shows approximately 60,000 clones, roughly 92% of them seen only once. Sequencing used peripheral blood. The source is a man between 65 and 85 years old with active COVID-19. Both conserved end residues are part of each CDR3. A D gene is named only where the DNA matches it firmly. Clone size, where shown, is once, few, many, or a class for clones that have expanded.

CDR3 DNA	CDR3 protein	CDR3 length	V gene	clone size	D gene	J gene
TGTGCCAGCAGTTTAGTCAGGCAGGTGAGCAATCAGCCCCAGCATTTT	CASSLVRQVSNQPQHF	16	TRBV28	NA	NA	TRBJ1-5
TGTGCCAGCAGTTACGGAGTAGCCAATGAGCAGTTCTTC	CASSYGVANEQFF	13	TRBV6-6	NA	NA	TRBJ2-1
TGTGCCAGCAGTGACGACAGAAACACTGAAGCTTTCTTT	CASSDDRNTEAFF	13	TRBV7-9	NA	NA	TRBJ1-1
TGTGCCAGCAGCTTACCGGGACAGGGGCACTATGGCTACACCTTC	CASSLPGQGHYGYTF	15	TRBV5-4	NA	TRBD1	TRBJ1-2
TGCGCCAGCAGCTGGTTGGGGGCCACGGAGACCCAGTACTTC	CASSWLGATETQYF	14	TRBV5-1	NA	NA	TRBJ2-5
TGTGCCAGCAGTTTATGGGGACAGGGGCTTGGGGAGCAGTTCTTC	CASSLWGQGLGEQFF	15	TRBV27	NA	TRBD1	TRBJ2-1
TGTGCCAGCAGCTTAGCGGGGGGGCGAGAGACCCAGTACTTC	CASSLAGGRETQYF	14	TRBV28	NA	TRBD2	TRBJ2-5
TGTGCCAGCTCCATGGGGGGGTTTGTTGAAAAACTGTTTTTT	CASSMGGFVEKLFF	14	TRBV6-6	NA	NA	TRBJ1-4
TGTGCCAGCAGCGCGGCCGGAGGGACCGGGGAGCTGTTTTTT	CASSAAGGTGELFF	14	TRBV5-6	NA	NA	TRBJ2-2
TGTGCCTGGAGGGCGGACACAACTGAAGCTTTCTTT	CAWRADTTEAFF	12	TRBV30	once	NA	TRBJ1-1
TGTGCCAGCAGCGAGAGAGCAGGGCAAGGGACAGATACGCAGTATTTT	CASSERAGQGTDTQYF	16	TRBV11-2	NA	NA	TRBJ2-3
TGTGCCAGCAGCTTGGGCGGGGCTATGAACACCGGGGAGCTGTTTTTT	CASSLGGAMNTGELFF	16	TRBV7-9	NA	NA	TRBJ2-2
TGTGCCAGCAGCCAAGATTGGGCATCGGTTGTTAGCACTGAAGCTTTCTTT	CASSQDWASVVSTEAFF	17	TRBV4-2	NA	NA	TRBJ1-1
TGTGCCAGCAGTGAAGGTCGAGGGCTCGGGGGTCAGCCCCAGCATTTT	CASSEGRGLGGQPQHF	16	TRBV6-1	NA	NA	TRBJ1-5